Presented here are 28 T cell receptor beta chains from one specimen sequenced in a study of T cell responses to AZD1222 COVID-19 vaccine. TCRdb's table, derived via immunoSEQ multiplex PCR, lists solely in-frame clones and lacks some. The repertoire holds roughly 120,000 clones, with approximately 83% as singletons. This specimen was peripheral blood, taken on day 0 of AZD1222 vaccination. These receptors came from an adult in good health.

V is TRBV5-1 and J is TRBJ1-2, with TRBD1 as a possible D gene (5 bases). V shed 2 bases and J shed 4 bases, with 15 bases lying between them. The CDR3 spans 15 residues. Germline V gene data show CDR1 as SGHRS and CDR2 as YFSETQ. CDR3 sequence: CASSFKRDGGYGYTF. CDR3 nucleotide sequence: TGCGCCAGCAGCTTTAAGCGGGACGGGGGCTATGGCTACACCTTC. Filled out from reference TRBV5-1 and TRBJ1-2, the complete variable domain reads KAGVTQTPRYLIKTRGQQVTLSCSPISGHRSVSWYQQTPGQGLQFLFEYFSETQRNKGNFPGRFSGRQFSNSRSEMNVSTLELGDSALYLCASSFKRDGGYGYTFGSGTRLTVV.

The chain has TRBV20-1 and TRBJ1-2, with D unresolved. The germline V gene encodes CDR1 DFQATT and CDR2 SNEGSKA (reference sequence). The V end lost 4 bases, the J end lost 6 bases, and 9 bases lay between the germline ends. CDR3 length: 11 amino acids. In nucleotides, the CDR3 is TGCAGTGCTAAGGAGTGGGATGGCTACACCTTC. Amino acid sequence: CSAKEWDGYTF.

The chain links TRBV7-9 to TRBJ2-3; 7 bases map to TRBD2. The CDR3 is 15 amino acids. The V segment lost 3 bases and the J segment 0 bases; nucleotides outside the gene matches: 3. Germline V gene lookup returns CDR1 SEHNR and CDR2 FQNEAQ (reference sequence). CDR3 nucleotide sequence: TGTGCCAGCAGCTTCCTTAGCGGGAGCACAGATACGCAGTATTTT. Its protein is CASSFLSGSTDTQYF.

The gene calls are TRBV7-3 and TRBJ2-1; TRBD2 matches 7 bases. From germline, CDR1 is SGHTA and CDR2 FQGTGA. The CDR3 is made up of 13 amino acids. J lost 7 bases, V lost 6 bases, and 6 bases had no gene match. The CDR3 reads CASSSGRVNEQFF. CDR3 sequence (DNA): TGTGCCAGCAGTAGCGGGCGGGTGAATGAGCAGTTCTTC.

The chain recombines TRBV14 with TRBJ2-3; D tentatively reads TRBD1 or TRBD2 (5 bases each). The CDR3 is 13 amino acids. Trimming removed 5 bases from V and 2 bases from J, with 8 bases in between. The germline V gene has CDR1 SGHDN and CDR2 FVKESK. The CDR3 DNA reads TGTGCCAGCAGCAAGGGACCCACAGATACGCAGTATTTT. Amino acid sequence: CASSKGPTDTQYF.

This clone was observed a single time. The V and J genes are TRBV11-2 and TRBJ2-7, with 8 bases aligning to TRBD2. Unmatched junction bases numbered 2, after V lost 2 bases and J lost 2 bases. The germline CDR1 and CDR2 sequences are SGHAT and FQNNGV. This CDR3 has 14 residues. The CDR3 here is CASSLTSGPYEQYF. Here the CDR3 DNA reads TGTGCCAGCAGCTTAACTAGCGGACCCTACGAGCAGTACTTC.

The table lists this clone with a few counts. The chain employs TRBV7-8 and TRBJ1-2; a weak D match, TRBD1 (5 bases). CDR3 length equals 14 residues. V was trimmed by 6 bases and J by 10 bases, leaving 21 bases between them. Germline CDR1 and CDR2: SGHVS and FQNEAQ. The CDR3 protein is CASSPATGLSVYTF. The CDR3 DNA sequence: TGTGCCAGCAGTCCCGCGACGGGGCTTAGCGTCTACACCTTC.

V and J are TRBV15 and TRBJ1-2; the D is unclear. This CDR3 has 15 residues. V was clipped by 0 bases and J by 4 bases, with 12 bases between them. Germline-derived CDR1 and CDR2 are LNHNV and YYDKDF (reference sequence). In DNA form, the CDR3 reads TGTGCCACCAGCAGAGATTCCACGGTCAGCTATGGCTACACCTTC. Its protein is CATSRDSTVSYGYTF. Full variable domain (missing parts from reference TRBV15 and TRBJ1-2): DAMVIQNPRYQVTQFGKPVTLSCSQTLNHNVMYWYQQKSSQAPKLLFHYYDKDFNNEADTPDNFQSRRPNTSFCFLDIRSPGLGDTAMYLCATSRDSTVSYGYTFGSGTRLTVV.

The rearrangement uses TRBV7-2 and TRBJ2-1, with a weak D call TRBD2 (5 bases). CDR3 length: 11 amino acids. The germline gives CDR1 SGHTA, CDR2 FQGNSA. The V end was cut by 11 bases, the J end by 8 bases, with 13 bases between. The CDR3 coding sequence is TGTGCCCTTGGGAGAGGCGATGAGCAGTTCTTC. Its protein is CALGRGDEQFF.

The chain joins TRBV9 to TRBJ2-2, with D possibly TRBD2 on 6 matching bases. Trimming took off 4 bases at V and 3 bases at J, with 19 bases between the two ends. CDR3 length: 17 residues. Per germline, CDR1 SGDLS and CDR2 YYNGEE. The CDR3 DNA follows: TGTGCCAGCAGCTCATCCCGGCGGGGCCCCGACACCGGGGAGCTGTTTTTT. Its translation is CASSSSRRGPDTGELFF. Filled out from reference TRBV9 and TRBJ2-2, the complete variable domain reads DSGVTQTPKHLITATGQRVTLRCSPRSGDLSVYWYQQSLDQGLQFLIQYYNGEERAKGNILERFSAQQFPDLHSELNLSSLELGDSALYFCASSSSRRGPDTGELFFGEGSRLTVL.

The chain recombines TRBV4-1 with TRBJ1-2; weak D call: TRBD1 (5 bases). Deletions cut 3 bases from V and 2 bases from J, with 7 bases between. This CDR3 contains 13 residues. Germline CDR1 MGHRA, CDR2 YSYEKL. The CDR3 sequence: CASSHGANYGYTF. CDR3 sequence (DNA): TGCGCCAGCAGCCACGGGGCGAACTATGGCTACACCTTC.

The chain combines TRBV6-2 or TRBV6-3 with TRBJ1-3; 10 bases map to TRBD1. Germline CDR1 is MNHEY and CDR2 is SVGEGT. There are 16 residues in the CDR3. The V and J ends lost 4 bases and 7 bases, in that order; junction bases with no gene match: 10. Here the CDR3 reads CASSSTGTGVANTIYF. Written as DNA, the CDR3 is TGTGCCAGCAGTTCAACCGGGACAGGGGTTGCGAACACCATATATTTT.

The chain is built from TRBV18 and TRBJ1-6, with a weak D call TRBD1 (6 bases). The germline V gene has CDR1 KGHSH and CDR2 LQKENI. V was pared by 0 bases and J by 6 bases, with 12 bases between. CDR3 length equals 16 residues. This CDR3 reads CASSPPGQGINSPLHF. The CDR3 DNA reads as TGTGCCAGCTCACCACCGGGTCAGGGGATTAATTCACCCCTCCACTTT.

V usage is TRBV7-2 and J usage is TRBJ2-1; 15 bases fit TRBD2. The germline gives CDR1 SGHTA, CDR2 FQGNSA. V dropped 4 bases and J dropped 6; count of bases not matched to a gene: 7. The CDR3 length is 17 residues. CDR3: CASSSPGLAGGSNEQFF. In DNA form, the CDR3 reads TGTGCCAGCAGCTCACCTGGACTAGCGGGAGGGTCCAATGAGCAGTTCTTC.

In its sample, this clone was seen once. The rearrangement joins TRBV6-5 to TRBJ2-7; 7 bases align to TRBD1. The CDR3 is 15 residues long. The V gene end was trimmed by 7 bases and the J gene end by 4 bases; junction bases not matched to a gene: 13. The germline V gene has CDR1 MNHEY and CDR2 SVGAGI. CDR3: CASIGQGVLLYEQYF. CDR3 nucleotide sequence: TGTGCCAGCATCGGGCAGGGGGTGTTATTATACGAGCAGTACTTC.

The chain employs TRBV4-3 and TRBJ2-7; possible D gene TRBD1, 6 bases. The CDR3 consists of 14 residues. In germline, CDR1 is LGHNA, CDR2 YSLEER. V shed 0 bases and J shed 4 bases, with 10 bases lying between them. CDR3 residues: CASSQDRQGYEQYF. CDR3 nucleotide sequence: TGCGCCAGCAGCCAAGATAGGCAGGGGTACGAGCAGTACTTC.

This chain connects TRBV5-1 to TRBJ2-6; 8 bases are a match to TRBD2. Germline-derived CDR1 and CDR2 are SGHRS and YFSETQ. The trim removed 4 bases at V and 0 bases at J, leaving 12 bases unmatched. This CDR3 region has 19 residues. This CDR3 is CASSLGGSGVPSGANVLTF. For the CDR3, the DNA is TGCGCCAGCAGCCTGGGAGGTAGCGGGGTACCCTCTGGGGCCAACGTCCTGACTTTC. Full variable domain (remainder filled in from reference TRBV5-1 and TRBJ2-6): KAGVTQTPRYLIKTRGQQVTLSCSPISGHRSVSWYQQTPGQGLQFLFEYFSETQRNKGNFPGRFSGRQFSNSRSEMNVSTLELGDSALYLCASSLGGSGVPSGANVLTFGAGSRLTVL.

CDR3 amino acids: CASTKGDLGYGYTF. The CDR3 nucleotides read TGTGCCAGCACCAAGGGGGATCTGGGCTATGGCTACACCTTC. The V gene is TRBV5-6, the J gene TRBJ1-2, with D perhaps matching TRBD1 (6 bases). Per the germline V gene, CDR1 is SGHDT and CDR2 is YYEEEE. Trimming removed 6 bases at V and 4 bases at J, with 16 bases between. The CDR3 is made up of 14 amino acids.

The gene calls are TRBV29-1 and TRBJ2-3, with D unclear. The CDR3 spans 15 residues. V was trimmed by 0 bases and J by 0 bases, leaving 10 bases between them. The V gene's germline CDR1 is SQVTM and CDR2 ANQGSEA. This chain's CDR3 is CSVEDRARSTDTQYF. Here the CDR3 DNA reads TGCAGCGTTGAAGATCGGGCTAGGAGCACAGATACGCAGTATTTT.

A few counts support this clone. Written as DNA, the CDR3 is TGTGCCTGGGCGGGGCGCCCCGGACCCATCGCGCCCCATGGCTACACCTTC. The encoded protein is CAWAGRPGPIAPHGYTF. The chain combines TRBV30 with TRBJ1-2, with a possible D match to TRBD1 (5 bases). Trimming took off 5 bases at V and 6 bases at J, with 28 bases between the two ends. Germline CDR1 is GTSNPN and CDR2 is SVGIG (reference sequence). This CDR3 region has 17 residues.

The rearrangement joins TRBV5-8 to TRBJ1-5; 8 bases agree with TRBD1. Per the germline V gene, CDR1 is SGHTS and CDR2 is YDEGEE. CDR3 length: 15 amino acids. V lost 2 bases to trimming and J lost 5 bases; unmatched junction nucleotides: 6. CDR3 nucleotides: TGTGCCAGCAGCTTTGCGGGACAGGCTTATCAGCCCCAGCATTTT. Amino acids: CASSFAGQAYQPQHF.

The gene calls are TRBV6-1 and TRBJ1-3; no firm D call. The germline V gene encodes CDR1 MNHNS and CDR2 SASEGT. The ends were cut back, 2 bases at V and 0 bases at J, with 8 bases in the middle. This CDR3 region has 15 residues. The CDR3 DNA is TGTGCCAGCAGTGAAAAGGTTTACTCTGGAAACACCATATATTTT. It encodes CASSEKVYSGNTIYF.

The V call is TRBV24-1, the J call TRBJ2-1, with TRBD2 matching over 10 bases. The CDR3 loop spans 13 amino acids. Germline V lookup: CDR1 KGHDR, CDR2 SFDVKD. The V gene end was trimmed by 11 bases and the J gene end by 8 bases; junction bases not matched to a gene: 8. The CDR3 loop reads CARKRGGRHEQFF. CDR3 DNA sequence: TGTGCCAGGAAGCGGGGGGGCAGGCATGAGCAGTTCTTC.

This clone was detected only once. CDR3 sequence: CASSLGDLYEQYF. The CDR3 DNA follows: TGCGCCAGCAGCTTGGGGGACCTCTACGAGCAGTACTTC. The rearrangement uses TRBV5-1 and TRBJ2-7; perhaps D is TRBD1 or TRBD2 (5 bases each). V was trimmed by 0 bases and J by 3 bases, leaving 7 bases between them. Germline V CDR1 and CDR2: SGHRS, YFSETQ. The CDR3 has 13 amino acids.

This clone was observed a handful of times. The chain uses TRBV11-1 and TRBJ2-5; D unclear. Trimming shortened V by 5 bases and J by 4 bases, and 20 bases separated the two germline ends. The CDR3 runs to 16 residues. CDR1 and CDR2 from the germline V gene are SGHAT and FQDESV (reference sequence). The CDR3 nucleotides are TGTGCCAGCAGCCTACCGCCCGGAACGAGACGAGAGACCCAGTACTTC. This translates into CASSLPPGTRRETQYF.

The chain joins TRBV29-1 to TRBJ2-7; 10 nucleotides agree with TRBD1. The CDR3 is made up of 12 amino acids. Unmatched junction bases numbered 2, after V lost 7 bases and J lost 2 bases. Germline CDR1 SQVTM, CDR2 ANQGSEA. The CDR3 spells CSAGTGAYEQYF. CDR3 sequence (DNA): TGCAGCGCCGGGACAGGGGCCTACGAGCAGTACTTC.

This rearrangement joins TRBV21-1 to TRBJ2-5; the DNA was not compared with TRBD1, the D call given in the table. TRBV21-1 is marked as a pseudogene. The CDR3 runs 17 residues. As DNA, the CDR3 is TGTGCCAGCAGCAAAGTTTTGGACAGGGGTTTGAAAGAGACCCAGTACTTC. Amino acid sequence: CASSKVLDRGLKETQYF.

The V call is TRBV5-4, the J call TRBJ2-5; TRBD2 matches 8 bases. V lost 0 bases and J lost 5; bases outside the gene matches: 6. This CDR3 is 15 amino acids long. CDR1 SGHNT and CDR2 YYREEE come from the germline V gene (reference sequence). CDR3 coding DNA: TGTGCCAGCAGCTTGGGAGGAACGGGGGGGGAGACCCAGTACTTC. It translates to CASSLGGTGGETQYF.